What follows are 14 T cell receptor beta chains derived from one specimen sequenced in a study of patients and donors after allogeneic stem cell transplantation. From the RT-PCR reads, TCRdb called clonotypes with MiXCR, one entry per CDR3 protein. The sample has 160,000 or so distinct CDR3 sequences; 24% are singletons. Sequenced input: blood, either unsorted or a sorted T cell fraction (not recorded which). The source of these receptors is a human donor who was either an allogeneic HSCT recipient or a stem cell or donor lymphocyte infusion donor (not recorded which). It is not recorded whose cells these are; they may come from a transplant donor.

The chain is built from TRBV29-1 and TRBJ1-1; weak D call: TRBD1 (5 bases). Germline CDR1 is SQVTM and CDR2 is ANQGSEA. Between the trimmed V and J ends, which lost 3 bases and 0 bases, there was a span of 14 bases. CDR3 size: 15 residues. CDR3 bases: TGCAGCGTTGAGTCGTCCGGGGGGTTGAACACTGAAGCTTTCTTT. This encodes CSVESSGGLNTEAFF.

This clonotype has at least ten counts. V usage is TRBV19 and J usage is TRBJ1-1; D is possibly TRBD1 (6 bases). V dropped 2 bases and J dropped 1 base, with 14 bases sitting between them. The CDR3 is 16 residues long. From germline, CDR1 is LNHDA and CDR2 SQIVND (reference sequence). The CDR3 spells CASSILPGHSNTEAFF. As DNA, the CDR3 is TGTGCCAGTAGTATATTACCGGGACATTCGAACACTGAAGCTTTCTTT.

Here the CDR3 DNA reads TGTGCCAGCAGCGACACAGGAGGGCTTACGAGGGAGCAGTACTTC. This gives the protein CASSDTGGLTREQYF. V and J are TRBV7-9 and TRBJ2-7, with D maybe TRBD2 (6 bases). Trimming cost V 5 bases and J 7 bases, with 21 bases left between them. Germline V gene lookup returns CDR1 SEHNR and CDR2 FQNEAQ (reference sequence). CDR3 size: 15 residues. The full variable domain, its missing parts supplied by reference TRBV7-9 and TRBJ2-7, is DTGVSQNPRHKITKRGQNVTFRCDPISEHNRLYWYRQTLGQGPEFLTYFQNEAQLEKSRLLSDRFSAERPKGSFSTLEIQRTEQGDSAMYLCASSDTGGLTREQYFGPGTRLTVT.

This clonotype was seen a few times. The rearrangement links TRBV9 to TRBJ1-4; 7 bases map to TRBD1. This CDR3 is built from 16 residues. V was clipped by 0 bases and J by 8 bases; unmatched bases: 10. The germline V gene encodes CDR1 SGDLS and CDR2 YYNGEE. The CDR3 DNA is TGTGCCAGCAGCGTAGGAAGGTCCAGGGGGAACGAAAAACTGTTTTTT. It codes for CASSVGRSRGNEKLFF.

This rearrangement joins TRBV13 to TRBJ2-1; possible D gene TRBD2, 6 bases. V was cut by 8 bases and J by 4 bases, with 12 bases left in between. The CDR3 consists of 13 residues. Germline values: CDR1 PRHDT, CDR2 FYEKMQ (reference sequence). CDR3 residues: CASRDSIYNEQFF. CDR3 bases: TGTGCCAGCCGGGACTCCATATACAATGAGCAGTTCTTC.

This clonotype was counted a few times. This chain connects TRBV29-1 to TRBJ1-1; D is perhaps TRBD1 (5 bases). Trimming cost V 7 bases and J 3 bases, with 15 bases left between them. CDR3 length: 13 amino acids. Germline-derived CDR1 and CDR2 are SQVTM and ANQGSEA. For the CDR3, the DNA is TGCAGCGGGGACCCCCCGGGACACACTGAAGCTTTCTTT. Translated, it gives CSGDPPGHTEAFF. Full variable domain (rest looked up from reference TRBV29-1 and TRBJ1-1): SAVISQKPSRDICQRGTSLTIQCQVDSQVTMMFWYRQQPGQSLTLIATANQGSEATYESGFVIDKFPISRPNLTFSTLTVSNMSPEDSSIYLCSGDPPGHTEAFFGQGTRLTVV.

The table lists this clonotype with many counts. An end of the junction does not agree with germline; a read error may underlie this. The chain carries TRBV7-9 and TRBJ1-5, with D uncertain. The CDR3 covers 12 residues. Germline V gives CDR1 SEHNR, CDR2 FQNEAQ (reference sequence). The CDR3 spells CASSLGWQPQHF. CDR3 coding DNA: TGTGCCAGCAGTTTAGGGTGGCAGCCCCAGCATTTT.

The chain is built from TRBV5-1 and TRBJ1-2, with 10 bases aligning to TRBD1. This CDR3 is built from 16 residues. V gave up 5 bases and J gave up 8 bases; unmatched junction bases: 15. Germline assignment: CDR1 SGHRS and CDR2 YFSETQ. The CDR3 protein is CASRADVWGTGDGYTF. CDR3 sequence (DNA): TGCGCCAGCAGAGCGGATGTTTGGGGGACAGGGGACGGCTACACCTTC.

The V call is TRBV6-5, the J call TRBJ1-2; D is uncertain. The V end lost 1 base, the J end lost 2 bases, and 8 bases lay between the germline ends. The germline V gene encodes CDR1 MNHEY and CDR2 SVGAGI. This CDR3 spans 14 amino acids. The DNA of the CDR3 is TGTGCCAGCAGTTACTACGGCGGAAACTATGGCTACACCTTC. Its translation is CASSYYGGNYGYTF.

The chain couples TRBV4-1 to TRBJ2-4; D is ambiguous. The CDR3 length is 14 residues. CDR1 is MGHRA and CDR2 is YSYEKL in the germline V gene. Trimming removed 1 base at V and 0 bases at J, with 4 bases between. CDR3 loop: CASSQGLAKNIQYF. The CDR3 coding sequence is TGCGCCAGCAGCCAAGGACTAGCCAAAAACATTCAGTACTTC.

This chain links TRBV20-1 with TRBJ1-1, with D possibly being TRBD1 (5 bases). The CDR3 loop spans 13 amino acids. With 1 base removed from V and 0 bases from J, the gap between germline ends came to 6 bases. The V gene's germline CDR1 is DFQATT and CDR2 SNEGSKA (reference sequence). CDR3 in amino acids: CSARGQLNTEAFF. CDR3 DNA: TGCAGTGCTAGAGGACAGTTGAACACTGAAGCTTTCTTT.

Regarding this clonotype: The junction shows a germline mismatch at one end, possibly a read error. This chain links TRBV12-3 or TRBV12-4 with TRBJ1-4, with 8 bases matching TRBD1. The CDR3 loop spans 12 amino acids. For the CDR3, the DNA is TGTGCCAGCAGCCTATCCAGGGGGCCTACCCGTTTT. Translating gives CASSLSRGPTRF.

The gene calls are TRBV28 and TRBJ2-7; D not certain. The V and J ends lost 3 bases and 3 bases respectively, with 9 bases between them. The CDR3 contains 13 residues. CDR1 and CDR2 (germline): MDHEN, SYDVKM. The CDR3 region is CASSFGRYYEQYF. CDR3 coding DNA: TGTGCCAGCAGTTTTGGGCGATACTACGAGCAGTACTTC.

The sample holds a few counts of this clonotype. V and J are TRBV29-1 and TRBJ1-1, with D possibly matching TRBD1 (5 bases). The CDR3 runs 13 residues. V lost 3 bases to trimming and J lost 4 bases, with 12 bases between them. Germline lookup yields CDR1 SQVTM and CDR2 ANQGSEA. The CDR3 loop is CSVDIGGSTEAFF. The CDR3, as DNA: TGCAGCGTTGACATCGGGGGTAGCACTGAAGCTTTCTTT.